Below, one T cell receptor (beta chain) is given with its context. This clonotype came up a few times. Its specific antigen is unknown. Per-nucleotide qualities are absent, and no much larger clonotype sits a single base away. The donors were about 40 Caucasian individuals from Russia, aged roughly 6 to 100 years, who were systemically healthy. Each donor gave around 9 milliliters of peripheral blood, collected into EDTA-treated Vacutainer tubes. Ficoll-Paque density-gradient centrifugation was used to isolate PBMCs, with at least 7 million obtained per sample. Total RNA, at least 6 micrograms per sample, was extracted from PBMCs with Trizol reagent. For every donor, flow cytometry on a PBMC aliquot measured the percentage of naive CD45RAhigh/CD27high T cells. Library generation was performed with 5' RACE. The listed sequencing device is Illumina HiSeq 2500. A second PCR of about 7 to 12 cycles was run with a J-beta primer mix and a sample-barcoded 5' primer. Each TCR beta cDNA molecule received a unique molecular identifier from a template-switch 5' adaptor carrying 12 random nucleotides. At least 2.5 million CDR3-containing paired-end reads were obtained from each sample. First-strand cDNA was synthesized from all RNA with the Mint cDNA synthesis kit, primed by a TRBC-specific oligonucleotide. Following uracil-DNA glycosylase treatment, a first 18-cycle PCR with universal primers M1SS and BC2_uni_R was performed on all cDNA. Per the authors' processing: Each sample was normalized by randomly selecting 1 million high-quality reads, each carrying a distinct molecular identifier. Reads sharing molecular identifiers were discarded rather than binned into consensus sequences. MiTCR, set to a Q25 quality threshold and the strictest error-elimination algorithm, was used for CDR3 identification, clonotype clustering and error correction. Lower-bound total TCR beta diversity was estimated with a nonparametric unseen species model using Euler transformation. The public reads were reanalyzed by TCRdb: fastp trimming at Q25, MiXCR alignment, in-frame beta chains only. A single entry per CDR3 protein holds the most common genes and DNA from its merged rows. The V and J calls come from TCRdb's annotation, not from the publication. Present in this sample are approximately 900,000 distinct CDR3 sequences, around 48% of which were seen just once. In total, the top ten clones hold 13% of the sample.

The source of the sample is a study of blood T cells in healthy people across ages (dated by TCRdb to 2015 to 2017). The study in broad terms: In model experiments, template switching captured about one uniquely barcoded TCR beta cDNA molecule for every two T cells. The study measured age-related changes in TCR beta repertoire diversity using deep sequencing normalized with unique cDNA molecular identifiers. Four age groups were formed from the donors: young (average 16 years), middle-aged (approximately 40), aged (roughly 58) and long-lived (about 80). To avoid experimental bias, donors of different ages were randomly spread across the sequencing lanes. Using the same blood draw, the study looked at two additional independent replicas of 1 million unique cDNA reads for two donors, one aged 18 to 30 and the other aged 80 or older. What the study reported, not specific to this receptor: Compared with the aged group, more naive CD4+ T cells, fewer expanded clones and increased TCR diversity were shown by the long-lived group, suggesting age selection. Donor CMV infection status was unknown, potentially confounding age-related changes in expanded clonotypes. Observed TCR beta diversity per million T cells fell roughly linearly with age, and a significant reduction was already apparent by age roughly 40. Conclusive comparison of naive and antigen-experienced compartments was prevented by the profiling of bulk unsorted PBMCs. Estimates of total diversity based on one million sequenced T cells were regarded as lower bounds and as underestimates. Observed TCR beta diversity correlated strongly with the percentage of naive T cells measured by flow cytometry.

V and J are truncated by 4 bases and 8 bases respectively, leaving an intervening sequence of 12 bases. CDR1 and CDR2 (MRHNA, SNTAGT) derive from the germline V gene. From the cysteine through the phenylalanine, the CDR3 covers 13 amino acids. The only DNA kept is the CDR3, 39 bases in frame from the first base. The clonotype originates from a man aged 25 to 45 in good health. Sequencing was done on a sample of blood. Rearrangement joined TRBV6-4 to TRBJ2-1; the D gene is perhaps TRBD1, on 6 matching bases. The CDR3 here reads CASSVVQGYEQFF. At the DNA level, the sequence is TGTGCCAGCAGTGTCGTTCAGGGGTATGAGCAGTTCTTC.